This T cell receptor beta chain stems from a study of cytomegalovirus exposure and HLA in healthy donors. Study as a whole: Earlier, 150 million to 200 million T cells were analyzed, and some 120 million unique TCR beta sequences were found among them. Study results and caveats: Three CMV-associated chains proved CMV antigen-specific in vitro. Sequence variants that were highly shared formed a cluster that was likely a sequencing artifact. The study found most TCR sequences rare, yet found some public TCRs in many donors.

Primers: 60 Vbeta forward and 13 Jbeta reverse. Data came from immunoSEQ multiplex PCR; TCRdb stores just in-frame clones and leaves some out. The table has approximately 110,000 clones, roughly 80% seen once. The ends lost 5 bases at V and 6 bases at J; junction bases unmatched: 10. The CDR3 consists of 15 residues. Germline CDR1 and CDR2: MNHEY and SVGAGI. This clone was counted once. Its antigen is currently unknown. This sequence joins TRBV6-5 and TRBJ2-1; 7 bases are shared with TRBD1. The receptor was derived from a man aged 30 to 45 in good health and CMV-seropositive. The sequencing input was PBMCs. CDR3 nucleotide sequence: TGTGCCAGCAGTGTTAACAGGGGTTTCCCCAATGAGCAGTTCTTC. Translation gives CASSVNRGFPNEQFF.